This entry features one TCR beta chain sequence. The antigen is not known. The data are from a study of OX40 agonist ivuxolimab in advanced cancers. Study-wide background: Partial response was recorded in three patients: one hepatocellular carcinoma and two cutaneous melanoma cases. Study conclusions and caveats: Among the lowest peripheral clonal expansion occurred in 0.1-3.0 mg/kg partial responders.

This CDR3 has 13 residues. V dropped 4 bases and J dropped 4 bases, with 9 bases sitting between them. Germline-derived CDR1 and CDR2 are SGHTS and YDEGEE. Sequencing was performed with immunoSEQ multiplex PCR; in TCRdb, only in-frame clones are kept and a portion is missing. The table includes about 78,000 clones, roughly 84% detected once. The chain is built from TRBV5-8 and TRBJ1-5; TRBD1 is a possible D gene (5 bases). The source was CD4+ or CD8+ T cells sorted from blood, collected in a trial of the OX40 agonist ivuxolimab. The sequence was collected from an adult with an advanced solid tumor such as melanoma, head and neck, liver or kidney cancer. The CDR3 region has the DNA TGTGCCAGCAGCCGCGACAGAAATCAGCCCCAGCATTTT. Its translation: CASSRDRNQPQHF.